A single sample is the source of the 5 T cell receptor beta chains below, sequenced in a study of cytomegalovirus exposure and HLA in healthy donors. Clones were read by immunoSEQ multiplex PCR, and TCRdb kept only the in-frame ones, dropping some. The sample comprises 220,000 or so clones, 85% to 95% of which are singletons, and more than 0.85% rests with the top ten. Sequenced sample: PBMCs. All receptors derive from a woman aged 18-29 years in good health and CMV-seronegative.

This CDR3 is CAWNLQGARYGYTF. The CDR3 coding sequence is TGTGCCTGGAACTTACAGGGGGCTCGCTATGGCTACACCTTC. J is TRBJ1-2 and V is TRBV30, with TRBD1 matching over 9 bases. Germline assignment: CDR1 GTSNPN and CDR2 SVGIG (reference sequence). This CDR3 is built from 14 residues. J lost 4 bases, V lost 4 bases, and 7 bases had no gene match.

The chain uses TRBV28 and TRBJ2-7; 8 bases are shared with TRBD2. Germline V gives CDR1 MDHEN, CDR2 SYDVKM. The CDR3 has 13 amino acids. V dropped 7 bases and J dropped 0; count of bases not matched to a gene: 2. CDR3 coding DNA: TGTGCCAGCAACGGGGGGGGCTCCTACGAGCAGTACTTC. Amino acids: CASNGGGSYEQYF.

The rearrangement uses TRBV6-1 and TRBJ1-5, with D maybe TRBD1 (6 bases). Trimming removed 5 bases from V and 1 base from J, with 12 bases in between. Germline CDR1 is MNHNS and CDR2 is SASEGT. CDR3 size: 15 residues. In nucleotides, the CDR3 is TGTGCCAGCAGTCGGGAGGGGGTAAGCAATCAGCCCCAGCATTTT. Translated: CASSREGVSNQPQHF.

For the CDR3, the DNA is TGTGCCAGCAGTTTAGAACTTTCTAACTATGGCTACACCTTC. Translating it yields CASSLELSNYGYTF. V usage is TRBV27 and J usage is TRBJ1-2; D gene ambiguous. The CDR3 sequence is 14 residues long. Germline CDR1 and CDR2: MNHEY and SMNVEV (reference sequence). Trimming took 2 bases from V and 0 from J, leaving 7 bases between them.

The gene calls are TRBV9 and TRBJ1-1; the D gene is possibly TRBD1 (6 bases). The CDR3 covers 14 residues. Trimming pared 3 bases from V and 1 base from J, leaving 10 bases between. Germline-derived CDR1 and CDR2 are SGDLS and YYNGEE. CDR3 coding DNA: TGTGCCAGCAGCGCGAGGACAGAGAACACTGAAGCTTTCTTT. Amino acids: CASSARTENTEAFF.